These 30 T cell receptor beta chains were all obtained from the same sample, sequenced in a study of cytomegalovirus exposure and HLA in healthy donors. This PCR relied on a set of 60 Vbeta primers and 13 Jbeta primers. Libraries were prepared by immunoSEQ multiplex PCR; TCRdb keeps only in-frame clonotypes and omits some of them. This sample carries approximately 170,000 clones, approximately 80% of them seen once, and the ten largest clones take roughly 7.5%. Sequenced: PBMCs. The receptors stem from a male donor in good health and CMV-seropositive.

This sequence joins TRBV6-1 and TRBJ1-6; 7 bases agree with TRBD1. The V gene's germline CDR1 is MNHNS and CDR2 SASEGT. The CDR3 contains 18 residues. V dropped 3 bases and J dropped 0; count of bases not matched to a gene: 8. The DNA for the CDR3 is TGTGCCAGCAGTGAGTACAGGGGTGGGAGCTCCTATAATTCACCCCTCCACTTT. Translated, it gives CASSEYRGGSSYNSPLHF.

This clone has a handful of counts. The chain carries TRBV11-3 and TRBJ1-1; D is undetermined. The CDR3 loop spans 13 amino acids. Germline V CDR1 and CDR2: SGHNT, YENEEA. Trimming stripped 4 bases from V and 1 base from J, with 7 bases between. CDR3 in DNA: TGTGCCAGCAGCTCCCGGGGGAACACTGAAGCTTTCTTT. Translation gives CASSSRGNTEAFF.

The sample holds a few counts of this clone. The chain links TRBV6-4 to TRBJ2-7, with D perhaps matching TRBD2 (5 bases). CDR3 length: 12 residues. Trimming cost V 3 bases and J 3 bases, with 6 bases left between them. The germline V gene has CDR1 MRHNA and CDR2 SNTAGT. Written as DNA, the CDR3 is TGTGCCAGCAGTGAAGGAGGCTACGAGCAGTACTTC. Its protein is CASSEGGYEQYF.

The chain has TRBV19 and TRBJ1-2; D remains ambiguous. The V gene's germline CDR1 is LNHDA and CDR2 SQIVND (reference sequence). The CDR3 has 11 residues. The CDR3 DNA reads TGTGCTATACACAGCATCTATGGCTACACCTTC. Its protein is CAIHSIYGYTF.

This clone was seen once. In DNA form, the CDR3 reads TGTGCCTGGAGTGGCGGGAGCGCAGATACGCAGTATTTT. Amino acid sequence: CAWSGGSADTQYF. The V call is TRBV30, the J call TRBJ2-3; 7 bases agree with TRBD2. V trimming: 1 base; J trimming: 4 bases; junction bases outside the gene matches: 2. Germline loops: CDR1 GTSNPN, CDR2 SVGIG (reference sequence). This CDR3 has 13 residues.

The chain carries TRBV19 and TRBJ2-1; TRBD1 matches at 8 bases. The length of the CDR3 is 16 residues. V shed 3 bases, J shed 0 bases, and the junction held 4 bases outside the gene matches. Per germline, CDR1 LNHDA and CDR2 SQIVND (reference sequence). The CDR3 is CASSMATGGSYNEQFF. The CDR3 nucleotides are TGTGCCAGTAGTATGGCAACAGGGGGCTCCTACAATGAGCAGTTCTTC.

The chain combines TRBV7-6 with TRBJ1-2; 7 bases match TRBD1. The V gene end was trimmed by 5 bases and the J gene end by 3 bases; junction bases not matched to a gene: 6. The length of the CDR3 is 14 residues. Per germline, CDR1 SGHVS and CDR2 FNYEAQ. The CDR3 here is CASSPGGTDYGYTF. CDR3 coding DNA: TGTGCCAGCAGCCCAGGTGGGACAGACTATGGCTACACCTTC.

Written as DNA, the CDR3 is TGTGCCAGCAGCTCACAGGGAAAGAGGGGCTACACCTTC. This codes for CASSSQGKRGYTF. V usage is TRBV7-9 and J usage is TRBJ1-2; D is perhaps TRBD1 (6 bases). Deletions cut 4 bases from V and 8 bases from J, with 14 bases between. This CDR3 comprises 13 residues. Per germline, CDR1 SEHNR and CDR2 FQNEAQ (reference sequence).

The V and J genes are TRBV5-3 and TRBJ2-7; D possibly corresponds to TRBD1 (6 bases). TRBV5-3 is an ORF, and what it does is uncertain. The CDR3 length is 18 residues. The V and J ends lost 4 bases and 7 bases respectively, with 30 bases between them. CDR3 nucleotide sequence: TGTGCCAGAAGCGTTTCCCCTTTCACAGGGCCCTACAATGGGGAGCAGTACTTC. Translated, it gives CARSVSPFTGPYNGEQYF.

The rearrangement uses TRBV6-5 and TRBJ2-5, with 8 positions matching TRBD1. The J segment lost 5 bases and the V segment lost 7 bases, leaving 9 bases of the junction unmatched. This CDR3 contains 14 residues. CDR1 is MNHEY, CDR2 SVGAGI, per germline. In DNA, the CDR3 is TGTGCCAGCACCAACCTCCGGGACAGGGAGACCCAGTACTTC. Translation gives CASTNLRDRETQYF.

J is TRBJ2-7 and V is TRBV6-6, with 12 bases aligning to TRBD1. Germline CDR1 is MNHNY and CDR2 is SVGAGI (reference sequence). The CDR3 totals 16 residues. J lost 4 bases, V lost 6 bases, and 10 bases had no gene match. This chain's CDR3 is CASSPLGDRGLYEQYF. The CDR3 nucleotides are TGTGCCAGCAGCCCCTTGGGGGACAGGGGGCTGTACGAGCAGTACTTC.

The chain recombines TRBV19 with TRBJ1-6; 7 nucleotides line up with TRBD1. With 3 bases clipped from V and 7 bases from J, the junction kept 21 bases outside the gene matches. The CDR3 extends over 20 amino acids. Germline lookup yields CDR1 LNHDA and CDR2 SQIVND (reference sequence). CDR3 loop: CASSIPGQKSHPNYNSPLHF. CDR3 sequence (DNA): TGTGCCAGTAGTATTCCGGGACAGAAGTCGCATCCCAATTACAATTCACCCCTCCACTTT.

V is TRBV29-1 and J is TRBJ2-1; no clear D. Trimming cost V 3 bases and J 4 bases, with 13 bases left between them. Germline lookup yields CDR1 SQVTM and CDR2 ANQGSEA. The CDR3 covers 14 residues. As DNA, the CDR3 is TGCAGCGTTGATAACAGCCAACATTACAATGAGCAGTTCTTC. Protein: CSVDNSQHYNEQFF.

This sequence joins TRBV6-4 and TRBJ2-1, with 8 bases identical to TRBD2. Looked up from germline, CDR1 is MRHNA and CDR2 is SNTAGT. This CDR3 comprises 14 residues. The J segment lost 5 bases and the V segment lost 3 bases, leaving 3 bases of the junction unmatched. The CDR3 loop is CASSETSEHNEQFF. The DNA of the CDR3 is TGTGCCAGCAGTGAGACTAGCGAACACAATGAGCAGTTCTTC.

This sequence joins TRBV5-1 and TRBJ2-2; 7 bases agree with TRBD1. The V gene end was trimmed by 4 bases and the J gene end by 4 bases; junction bases not matched to a gene: 7. Germline CDR1 is SGHRS and CDR2 is YFSETQ. The CDR3 contains 15 residues. The CDR3 nucleotides read TGCGCCAGCAGCACGACAGGGCCTTCCACCGGGGAGCTGTTTTTT. Translating it yields CASSTTGPSTGELFF. The full variable domain, with the rest looked up from reference TRBV5-1 and TRBJ2-2, is KAGVTQTPRYLIKTRGQQVTLSCSPISGHRSVSWYQQTPGQGLQFLFEYFSETQRNKGNFPGRFSGRQFSNSRSEMNVSTLELGDSALYLCASSTTGPSTGELFFGEGSRLTVL.

This chain links TRBV6-4 with TRBJ2-7; 7 positions agree with TRBD1. The ends lost 4 bases at V and 3 bases at J; junction bases unmatched: 9. Looked up from germline, CDR1 is MRHNA and CDR2 is SNTAGT. CDR3 length: 15 amino acids. CDR3 in DNA: TGTGCCAGCAGTGTAGAGGCCAGGGGGATCTACGAGCAGTACTTC. Translating it yields CASSVEARGIYEQYF.

This clone turned up a few times. The gene calls are TRBV6-5 and TRBJ1-6; 10 bases map to TRBD1. This CDR3 contains 14 residues. V shed 6 bases and J 11 bases; nucleotides not matched to a gene: 7. CDR1 is MNHEY, CDR2 SVGAGI, per germline. As DNA, the CDR3 is TGTGCCAGCAGCCCCGACAGGGGGCCAACACCCCTCCACTTT. Translation: CASSPDRGPTPLHF.

V is TRBV7-8 and J is TRBJ1-5; no definite D call. The CDR3 loop spans 16 amino acids. Looked up from germline, CDR1 is SGHVS and CDR2 is FQNEAQ. Trimming took off 0 bases at V and 6 bases at J, with 15 bases between the two ends. DNA for the CDR3: TGTGCCAGCAGCTTAGCGCTAGGGAGCCCGGGTCAGCCCCAGCATTTT. This codes for CASSLALGSPGQPQHF.

The chain employs TRBV7-3 and TRBJ2-5, with TRBD2 matching over 7 bases. V lost 1 base, J lost 2 bases, and 10 bases stayed unmatched. From germline, CDR1 is SGHTA and CDR2 FQGTGA. The CDR3 runs 17 residues. CDR3 loop: CASSLIGGGGHQETQYF. In DNA form, the CDR3 reads TGTGCCAGCAGCTTAATAGGTGGCGGGGGTCATCAAGAGACCCAGTACTTC.

V is TRBV6-1 and J is TRBJ2-5, with D maybe TRBD2 (6 bases). The J call is uncertain, as TRBJ2-7 better fits the DNA end. Germline V gene lookup returns CDR1 MNHNS and CDR2 SASEGT. The CDR3 loop spans 15 amino acids. CDR3 coding DNA: TGTGCCAGCAGTTCTTCTGGAGGGGTCGGGAACGAGCAGTACTTC. Translating gives CASSSSGGVGNEQYF.

Concerning this clone itself: Other DNA variants within this sample encode the same CDR3. The V call is TRBV7-9, the J call TRBJ1-4, with 8 bases identical to TRBD1. The CDR3 covers 14 residues. Germline CDR1 is SEHNR and CDR2 is FQNEAQ (reference sequence). J was trimmed by 5 bases and V by 5 bases; bases with no gene match: 4. CDR3 nucleotide sequence: TGTGCCAGCAGCCCAGGGGGCGGGAATGAAAAACTGTTTTTT. Its translation: CASSPGGGNEKLFF.

The rearrangement links TRBV7-9 to TRBJ1-4, with 9 nucleotides matching TRBD1. This CDR3 spans 15 amino acids. Unmatched junction bases numbered 10, after V lost 6 bases and J lost 8 bases. Germline-derived CDR1 and CDR2 are SEHNR and FQNEAQ (reference sequence). The CDR3 region is CASSGRGTGNEKLFF. The DNA for the CDR3 is TGTGCCAGCAGTGGAAGGGGGACAGGGAACGAAAAACTGTTTTTT.

The chain is built from TRBV18 and TRBJ1-2; D is undetermined. Looked up from germline, CDR1 is KGHSH and CDR2 is LQKENI. The CDR3 totals 12 residues. The V and J ends lost 3 bases and 6 bases respectively, with 8 bases between them. The CDR3 bases are TGTGCCAGCTCACCGGGCTCGAATGGCTACACCTTC. Its translation is CASSPGSNGYTF.

The J gene is TRBJ2-1, the V gene TRBV9, with D possibly TRBD1 on 6 matching bases. CDR1 and CDR2 (germline): SGDLS, YYNGEE. Trimming took 1 base from V and 5 from J, leaving 7 bases between them. The CDR3 totals 13 residues. CDR3 region: CASSVSGDNEQFF. Written as DNA, the CDR3 is TGTGCCAGCAGCGTATCAGGGGACAATGAGCAGTTCTTC. The full variable domain, its missing parts supplied by reference TRBV9 and TRBJ2-1, is DSGVTQTPKHLITATGQRVTLRCSPRSGDLSVYWYQQSLDQGLQFLIQYYNGEERAKGNILERFSAQQFPDLHSELNLSSLELGDSALYFCASSVSGDNEQFFGPGTRLTVL.

The V and J genes are TRBV14 and TRBJ2-5; no clear D gene. Germline V gene sequence: CDR1 SGHDN, CDR2 FVKESK. Trimming left V 1 base short and J 5 bases short, with 5 bases between. This CDR3 comprises 12 residues. CDR3 nucleotide sequence: TGTGCCAGCAGCCAAGTTCGGGAGACCCAGTACTTC. This gives the protein CASSQVRETQYF.

V is TRBV6-1 and J is TRBJ1-6, with D perhaps matching TRBD1 (5 bases). Looked up from germline, CDR1 is MNHNS and CDR2 is SASEGT. The CDR3 contains 14 residues. V was pared by 4 bases and J by 7 bases, with 11 bases between. The CDR3 loop is CASSVTDSNSPLHF. DNA for the CDR3: TGTGCCAGCAGTGTGACAGACTCAAATTCACCCCTCCACTTT.

The CDR3 protein is CASRSQGREPQHF. CDR3 nucleotide sequence: TGTGCCAGCAGATCACAGGGTAGGGAGCCCCAGCATTTT. The genes are TRBV2 and TRBJ1-5, with D perhaps TRBD1 (6 bases). V was cut by 6 bases and J by 8 bases, with 14 bases left in between. CDR3 length equals 13 residues. The germline CDR1 and CDR2 sequences are SNHLY and FYNNEI.

This clone has more than one count but fewer than ten. The chain uses TRBV6-1 and TRBJ1-1; no clear D. Looked up from germline, CDR1 is MNHNS and CDR2 is SASEGT. V was clipped by 7 bases and J by 3 bases, with 9 bases between them. The CDR3 contains 12 residues. CDR3 sequence reads: CASNHRDTEAFF. The CDR3, as DNA: TGTGCCAGCAACCACCGGGACACTGAAGCTTTCTTT.

CDR3 sequence: CASSQAGQRHYGYTF. The DNA for the CDR3 is TGTGCCAGCAGCCAAGCCGGACAGCGTCACTATGGCTACACCTTC. The chain couples TRBV14 to TRBJ1-2; possibly TRBD1 for D (6 bases). V was shortened by 1 base and J by 3 bases, with 12 bases between the two germline ends. The CDR3 length is 15 residues. CDR1 and CDR2 from the germline V gene are SGHDN and FVKESK.

The chain uses TRBV2 and TRBJ2-5; D perhaps matches TRBD1 (6 bases). There are 14 residues in the CDR3. V was trimmed by 2 bases and J by 9 bases, leaving 16 bases between them. In germline, CDR1 is SNHLY, CDR2 FYNNEI. CDR3 sequence (DNA): TGTGCCAGCAGTGAAACTAGTTTTCCAGGGGCCCAGTACTTC. This codes for CASSETSFPGAQYF.